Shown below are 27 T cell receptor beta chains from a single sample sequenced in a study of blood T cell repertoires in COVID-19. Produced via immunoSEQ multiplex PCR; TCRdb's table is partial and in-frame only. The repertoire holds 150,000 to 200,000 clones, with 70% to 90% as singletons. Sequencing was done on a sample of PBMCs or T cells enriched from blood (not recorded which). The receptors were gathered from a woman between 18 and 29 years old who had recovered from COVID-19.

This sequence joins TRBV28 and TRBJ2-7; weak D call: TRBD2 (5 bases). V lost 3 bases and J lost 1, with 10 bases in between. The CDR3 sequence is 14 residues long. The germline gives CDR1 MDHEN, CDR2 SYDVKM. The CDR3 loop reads CASSFSGESYEQYF. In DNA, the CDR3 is TGTGCCAGCAGTTTTTCCGGGGAGTCCTACGAGCAGTACTTC.

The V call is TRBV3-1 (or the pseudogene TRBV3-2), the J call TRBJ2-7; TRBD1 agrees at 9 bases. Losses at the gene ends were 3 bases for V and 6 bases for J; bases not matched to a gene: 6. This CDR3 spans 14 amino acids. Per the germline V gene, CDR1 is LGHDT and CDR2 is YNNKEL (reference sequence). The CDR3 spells CASSQWTGEREQYF. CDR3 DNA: TGTGCCAGCAGCCAGTGGACAGGGGAACGCGAGCAGTACTTC.

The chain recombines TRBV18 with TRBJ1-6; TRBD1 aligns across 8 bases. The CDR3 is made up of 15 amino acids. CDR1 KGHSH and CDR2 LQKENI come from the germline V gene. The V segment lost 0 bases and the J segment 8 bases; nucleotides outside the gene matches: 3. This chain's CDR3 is CASSPPGTGDSPLHF. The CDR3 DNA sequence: TGTGCCAGCTCACCACCAGGGACAGGAGATTCACCCCTCCACTTT. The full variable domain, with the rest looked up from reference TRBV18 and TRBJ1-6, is NAGVMQNPRHLVRRRGQEARLRCSPMKGHSHVYWYRQLPEEGLKFMVYLQKENIIDESGMPKERFSAEFPKEGPSILRIQQVVRGDSAAYFCASSPPGTGDSPLHFGNGTRLTVT.

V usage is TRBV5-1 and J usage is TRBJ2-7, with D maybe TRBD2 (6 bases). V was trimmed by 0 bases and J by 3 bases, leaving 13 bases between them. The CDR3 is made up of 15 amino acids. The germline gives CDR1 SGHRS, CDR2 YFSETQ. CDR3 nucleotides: TGCGCCAGCAGCTTGGAACTAGCTACCAGCTACGAGCAGTACTTC. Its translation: CASSLELATSYEQYF.

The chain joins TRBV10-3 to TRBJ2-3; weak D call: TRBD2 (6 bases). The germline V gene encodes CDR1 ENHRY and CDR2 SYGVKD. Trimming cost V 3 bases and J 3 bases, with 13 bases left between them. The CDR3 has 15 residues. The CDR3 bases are TGTGCCATCAGTGACCTTGGAGGGCGGACAGATACGCAGTATTTT. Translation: CAISDLGGRTDTQYF.

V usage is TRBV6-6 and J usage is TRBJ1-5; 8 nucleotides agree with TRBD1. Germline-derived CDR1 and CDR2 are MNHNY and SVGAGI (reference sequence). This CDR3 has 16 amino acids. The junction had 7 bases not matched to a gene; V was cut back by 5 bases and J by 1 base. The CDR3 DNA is TGTGCCAGCAGTCACACAAGACAGGGGAGCAATCAGCCCCAGCATTTT. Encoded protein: CASSHTRQGSNQPQHF.

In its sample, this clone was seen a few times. In DNA form, the CDR3 reads TGTGCCAGCAGCTCAGGGAGGGCCCGGGAGCTGTTTTTT. Its translation: CASSSGRARELFF. The V and J genes are TRBV7-8 and TRBJ2-2; 7 nucleotides align to TRBD2. Germline V gives CDR1 SGHVS, CDR2 FQNEAQ. The CDR3 is 13 amino acids. Trimming removed 4 bases from V and 9 bases from J; junction bases left unmatched: 5.

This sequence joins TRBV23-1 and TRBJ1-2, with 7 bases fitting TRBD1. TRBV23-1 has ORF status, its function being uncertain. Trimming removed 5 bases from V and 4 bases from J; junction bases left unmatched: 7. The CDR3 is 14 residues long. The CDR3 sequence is CASSYRGQGYGYTF. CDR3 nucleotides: TGCGCCAGCAGTTACAGGGGTCAAGGCTATGGCTACACCTTC.

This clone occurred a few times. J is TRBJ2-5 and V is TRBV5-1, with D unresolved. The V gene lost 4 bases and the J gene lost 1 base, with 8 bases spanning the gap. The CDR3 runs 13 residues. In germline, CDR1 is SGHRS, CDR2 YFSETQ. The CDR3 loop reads CASSTLGQETQYF. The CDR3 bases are TGCGCCAGCAGCACGCTAGGCCAAGAGACCCAGTACTTC. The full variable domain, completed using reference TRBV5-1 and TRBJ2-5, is KAGVTQTPRYLIKTRGQQVTLSCSPISGHRSVSWYQQTPGQGLQFLFEYFSETQRNKGNFPGRFSGRQFSNSRSEMNVSTLELGDSALYLCASSTLGQETQYFGPGTRLLVL.

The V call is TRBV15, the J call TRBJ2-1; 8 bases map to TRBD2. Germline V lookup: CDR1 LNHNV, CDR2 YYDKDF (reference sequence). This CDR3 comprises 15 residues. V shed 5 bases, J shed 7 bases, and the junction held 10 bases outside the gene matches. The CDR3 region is CATSPSRGGSNEQFF. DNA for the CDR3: TGTGCCACCAGCCCGTCACGGGGGGGTAGTAATGAGCAGTTCTTC.

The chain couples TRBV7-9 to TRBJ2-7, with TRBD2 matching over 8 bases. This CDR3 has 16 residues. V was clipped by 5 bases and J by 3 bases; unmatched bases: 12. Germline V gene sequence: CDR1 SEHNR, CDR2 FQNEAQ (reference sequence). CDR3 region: CASSPQLREAHYEQYF. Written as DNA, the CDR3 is TGTGCCAGCAGCCCCCAGTTGCGGGAGGCTCACTACGAGCAGTACTTC.

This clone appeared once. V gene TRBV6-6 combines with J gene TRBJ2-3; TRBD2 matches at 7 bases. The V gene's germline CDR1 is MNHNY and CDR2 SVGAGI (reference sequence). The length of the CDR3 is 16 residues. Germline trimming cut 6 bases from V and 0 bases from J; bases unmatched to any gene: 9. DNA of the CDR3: TGTGCCAGCAGAGCCAGACTAGCTAGTAGCACAGATACGCAGTATTTT. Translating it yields CASRARLASSTDTQYF.

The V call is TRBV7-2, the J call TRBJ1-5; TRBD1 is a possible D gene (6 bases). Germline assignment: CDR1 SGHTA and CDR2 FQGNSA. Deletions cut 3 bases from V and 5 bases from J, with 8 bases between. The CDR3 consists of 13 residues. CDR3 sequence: CASSLYRDQPQHF. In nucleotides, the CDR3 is TGTGCCAGCAGCTTGTACAGGGATCAGCCCCAGCATTTT. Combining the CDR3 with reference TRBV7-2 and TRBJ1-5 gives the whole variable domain GAGVSQSPSNKVTEKGKDVELRCDPISGHTALYWYRQSLGQGLEFLIYFQGNSAPDKSGLPSDRFSAERTGGSVSTLTIQRTQQEDSAVYLCASSLYRDQPQHFGDGTRLSIL.

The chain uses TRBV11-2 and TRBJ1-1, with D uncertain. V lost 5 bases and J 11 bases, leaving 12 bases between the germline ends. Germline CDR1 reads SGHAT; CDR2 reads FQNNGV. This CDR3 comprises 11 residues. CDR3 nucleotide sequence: TGTGCCAGCAGCGTACCCGGGGAGGCTTTCTTT. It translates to CASSVPGEAFF. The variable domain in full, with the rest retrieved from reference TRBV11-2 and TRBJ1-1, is EAGVAQSPRYKIIEKRQSVAFWCNPISGHATLYWYQQILGQGPKLLIQFQNNGVVDDSQLPKDRFSAERLKGVDSTLKIQPAKLEDSAVYLCASSVPGEAFFGQGTRLTVV.

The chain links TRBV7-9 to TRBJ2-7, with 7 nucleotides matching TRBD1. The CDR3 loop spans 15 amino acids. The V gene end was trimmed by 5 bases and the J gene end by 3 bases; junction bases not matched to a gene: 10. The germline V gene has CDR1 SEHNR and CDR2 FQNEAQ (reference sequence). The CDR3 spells CASSVYRDSYYEQYF. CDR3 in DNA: TGTGCCAGCAGCGTTTACCGGGACAGTTACTACGAGCAGTACTTC.

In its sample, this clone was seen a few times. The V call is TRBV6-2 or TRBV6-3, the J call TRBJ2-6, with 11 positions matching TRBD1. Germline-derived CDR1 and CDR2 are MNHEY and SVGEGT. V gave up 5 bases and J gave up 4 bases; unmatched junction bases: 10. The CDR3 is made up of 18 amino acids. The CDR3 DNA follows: TGTGCCAGCAGTGTAATCGGACAGGGGGCGTCCGGGGCCAACGTCCTGACTTTC. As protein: CASSVIGQGASGANVLTF.

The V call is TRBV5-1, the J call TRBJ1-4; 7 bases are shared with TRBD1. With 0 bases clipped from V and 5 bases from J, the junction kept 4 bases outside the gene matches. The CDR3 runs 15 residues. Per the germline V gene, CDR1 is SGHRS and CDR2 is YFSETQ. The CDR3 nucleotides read TGCGCCAGCAGCTTGGAACAGGGGCGAAATGAAAAACTGTTTTTT. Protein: CASSLEQGRNEKLFF.

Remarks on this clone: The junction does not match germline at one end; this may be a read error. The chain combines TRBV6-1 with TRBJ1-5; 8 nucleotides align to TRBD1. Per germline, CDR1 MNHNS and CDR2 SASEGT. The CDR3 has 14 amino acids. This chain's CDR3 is CASREDRGNQPQHF. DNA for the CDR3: TGTGCCAGCAGGGAAGACAGGGGTAACCAGCCCCAGCATTTT.

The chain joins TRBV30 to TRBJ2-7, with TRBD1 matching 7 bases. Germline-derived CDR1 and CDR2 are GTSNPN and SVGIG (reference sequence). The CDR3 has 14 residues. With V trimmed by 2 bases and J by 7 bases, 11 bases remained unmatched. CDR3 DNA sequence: TGTGCCTGGAGTTATGTAGGGGGCATGGAAGAGCAGTACTTC. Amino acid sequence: CAWSYVGGMEEQYF.

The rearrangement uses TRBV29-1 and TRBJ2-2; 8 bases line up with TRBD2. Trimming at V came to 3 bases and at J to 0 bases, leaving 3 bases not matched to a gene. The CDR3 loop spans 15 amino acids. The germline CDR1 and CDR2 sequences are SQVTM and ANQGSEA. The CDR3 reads CSVEGSGTNTGELFF. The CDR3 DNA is TGCAGCGTTGAGGGTAGCGGGACGAACACCGGGGAGCTGTTTTTT.

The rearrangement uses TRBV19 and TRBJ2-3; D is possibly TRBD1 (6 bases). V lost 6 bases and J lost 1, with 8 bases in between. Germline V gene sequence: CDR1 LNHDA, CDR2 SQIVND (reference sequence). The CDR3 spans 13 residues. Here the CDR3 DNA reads TGTGCCAGTAGCCCAGGGGGCACAGATACGCAGTATTTT. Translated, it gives CASSPGGTDTQYF.

CDR3 in amino acids: CASSPGQGYSNQPQHF. The CDR3 bases are TGTGCCAGCAGTCCGGGACAGGGGTATAGCAATCAGCCCCAGCATTTT. The chain links TRBV28 to TRBJ1-5; 10 positions agree with TRBD1. Germline CDR1 is MDHEN and CDR2 is SYDVKM. The CDR3 covers 16 residues. The ends lost 5 bases at V and 0 bases at J; junction bases unmatched: 4.

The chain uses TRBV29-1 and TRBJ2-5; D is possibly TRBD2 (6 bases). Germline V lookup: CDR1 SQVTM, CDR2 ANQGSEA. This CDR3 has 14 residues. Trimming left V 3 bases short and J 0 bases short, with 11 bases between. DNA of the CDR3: TGCAGCGTTGATTTCCGGGAGTACCAAGAGACCCAGTACTTC. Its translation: CSVDFREYQETQYF.

This CDR3 reads CASSYDQGGAFF. The CDR3 DNA follows: TGCGCCAGCAGCTACGACCAGGGTGGAGCTTTCTTT. The chain joins TRBV5-1 to TRBJ1-1, with D tentatively TRBD1 (5 bases). The V end lost 3 bases, the J end lost 10 bases, and 13 bases lay between the germline ends. The CDR3 is 12 residues long. Germline CDR1 and CDR2: SGHRS and YFSETQ.

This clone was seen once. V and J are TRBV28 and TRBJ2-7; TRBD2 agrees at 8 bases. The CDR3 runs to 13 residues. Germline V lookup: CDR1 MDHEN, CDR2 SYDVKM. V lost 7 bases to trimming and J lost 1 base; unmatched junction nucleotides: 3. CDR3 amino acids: CASKPGGSYEQYF. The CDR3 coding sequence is TGTGCCAGCAAACCGGGGGGGTCCTACGAGCAGTACTTC.

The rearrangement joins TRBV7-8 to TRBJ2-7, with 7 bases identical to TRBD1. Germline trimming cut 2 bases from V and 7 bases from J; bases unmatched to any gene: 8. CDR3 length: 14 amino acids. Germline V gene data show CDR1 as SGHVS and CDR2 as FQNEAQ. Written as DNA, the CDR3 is TGTGCCAGCAGCTTACTTTCGGGACAGTGGGAGCAGTACTTC. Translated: CASSLLSGQWEQYF. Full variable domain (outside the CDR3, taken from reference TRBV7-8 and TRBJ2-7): GAGVSQSPRYKVAKRGQDVALRCDPISGHVSLFWYQQALGQGPEFLTYFQNEAQLDKSGLPSDRFFAERPEGSVSTLKIQRTQQEDSAVYLCASSLLSGQWEQYFGPGTRLTVT.

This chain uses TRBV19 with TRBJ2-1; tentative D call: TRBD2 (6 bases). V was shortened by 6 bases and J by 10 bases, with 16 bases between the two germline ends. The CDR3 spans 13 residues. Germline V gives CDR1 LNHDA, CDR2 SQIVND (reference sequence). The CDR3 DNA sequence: TGTGCCAGTAGCGGGAGTGCCAATTGGGAGCAGTTCTTC. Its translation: CASSGSANWEQFF.